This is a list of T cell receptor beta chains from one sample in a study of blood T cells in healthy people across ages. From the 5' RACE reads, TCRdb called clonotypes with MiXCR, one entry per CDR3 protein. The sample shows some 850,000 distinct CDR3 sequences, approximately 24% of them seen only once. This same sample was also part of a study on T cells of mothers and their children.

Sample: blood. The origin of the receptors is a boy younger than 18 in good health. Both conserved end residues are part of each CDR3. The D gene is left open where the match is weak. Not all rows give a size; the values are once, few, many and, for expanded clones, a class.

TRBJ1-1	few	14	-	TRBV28	TGTGCCAGCAGTTTATGGCAGGGGAACACTGAAGCTTTCTTT	CASSLWQGNTEAFF
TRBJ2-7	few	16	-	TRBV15	TGTGCCACCAGCAGAGATCGGGGGTTGAGTTTCTACGAGCAGTACTTC	CATSRDRGLSFYEQYF
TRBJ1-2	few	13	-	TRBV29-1	TGCAGCGTTACGGGGGAATTCCTGTATGACTACACCTTC	CSVTGEFLYDYTF
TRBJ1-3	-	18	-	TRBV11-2	TGTGCCAGCAGTCCCAAATTACGGACGGCCGGAAGGGGAAACACCATATATTTT	CASSPKLRTAGRGNTIYF
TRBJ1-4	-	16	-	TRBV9	TGTGCCAGCAGCGTAGGCGCCGGTGCAGCTAATGAAAAACTGTTTTTT	CASSVGAGAANEKLFF
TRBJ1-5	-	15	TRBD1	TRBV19	TGTGCCAGTAGTATTCTTGGGACAGGGAATCAGCCCCAGCATTTT	CASSILGTGNQPQHF
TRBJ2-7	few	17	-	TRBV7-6	TGTGCCAGCAGCTTCCCTGAAGTCGGCACGGGGGGCGACGAGCAGTACTTC	CASSFPEVGTGGDEQYF
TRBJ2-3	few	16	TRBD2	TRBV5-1	TGCGCCGGCAGAGACGGGACTAGCGGGGTGTCAGATACGCAGTATTTT	CAGRDGTSGVSDTQYF
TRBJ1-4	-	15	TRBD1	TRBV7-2	TGTGCCAGCAGCTCCCGGGACAGAAAAAATGAAAAACTGTTTTTT	CASSSRDRKNEKLFF
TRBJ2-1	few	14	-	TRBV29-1	TGCAGCGTTGCGGCCCAGACTAGTAAGGATGAGCAGTTCTTC	CSVAAQTSKDEQFF
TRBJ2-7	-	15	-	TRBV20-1	TGCAGTGCTGCCCCCGGGACGCCGGCCAACTACGAGCAGTACTTC	CSAAPGTPANYEQYF
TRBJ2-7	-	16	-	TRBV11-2	TGTGCCAGCAGCTTAGATTTCGGGCTAGGGTCCTACGAGCAGTACTTC	CASSLDFGLGSYEQYF
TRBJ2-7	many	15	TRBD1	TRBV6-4	TGTGCCAGCAGTCAGCAGTTTGGACAGGCCTACGAGCAGTACTTC	CASSQQFGQAYEQYF
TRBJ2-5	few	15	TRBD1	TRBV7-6	TGTGCCAGCAATCGGGGGACAGGGGGTAGTGAGACCCAGTACTTC	CASNRGTGGSETQYF
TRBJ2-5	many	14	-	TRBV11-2	TGTGCCAGCAGCTTAGCAGTGTACCAAGAGACCCAGTACTTC	CASSLAVYQETQYF
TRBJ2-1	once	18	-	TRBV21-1	TGTGCCAGCAGCAAAGCGCTTTTCGGCAGACTACCCTACAATGAGCAGTTCTTC	CASSKALFGRLPYNEQFF
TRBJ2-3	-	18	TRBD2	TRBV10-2	TGCGCCAGCAAAAGCGGAAGCGGGGGGCCCACTAGCACAGATACGCAGTATTTT	CASKSGSGGPTSTDTQYF
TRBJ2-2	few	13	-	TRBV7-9	TGTGCCAGCAGCTTAGACCACACCGGGGAGCTGTTTTTT	CASSLDHTGELFF
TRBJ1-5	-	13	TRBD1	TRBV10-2	TGCGCCAGCAGGGGACAGGTTGTGGGGCCCCAGCATTTT	CASRGQVVGPQHF
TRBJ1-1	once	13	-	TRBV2	TGTGCCAGCAGTGGGGGGCGCAGGACTGAAGCTTTCTTT	CASSGGRRTEAFF
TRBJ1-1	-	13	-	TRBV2	TGTGCCAGCAGTTCAGGGGTCGGCACTGAAGCTTTCTTT	CASSSGVGTEAFF
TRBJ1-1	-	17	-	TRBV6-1	TGTGCCAGCAGTGAAAGGAGGGGTTTCGGCTTGAGCACTGAAGCTTTCTTT	CASSERRGFGLSTEAFF
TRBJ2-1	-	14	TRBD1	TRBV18	TGTGCCAGCTCGACTACAGGGGTCTACAATGAGCAGTTCTTC	CASSTTGVYNEQFF
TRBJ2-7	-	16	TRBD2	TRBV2	TGTGCCAGCAGTGGGACTAGCGGGGTGGCCGTGGGCGAGCAGTACTTC	CASSGTSGVAVGEQYF
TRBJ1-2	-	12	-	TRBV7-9	TGTGCCAGCAGTCGTACCAACTATGGCTACACCTTC	CASSRTNYGYTF
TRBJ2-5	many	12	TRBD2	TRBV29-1	TGCAGCGTTGCCGGGGGGGGAGAGACCCAGTACTTC	CSVAGGGETQYF
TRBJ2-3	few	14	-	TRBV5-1	TGCGCCAGCAGCTTGGTTCAGACCACAGATACGCAGTATTTT	CASSLVQTTDTQYF
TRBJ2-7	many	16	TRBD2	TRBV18	TGTGCCAGCTCGTCGGGACTAGCGGCGAGCTCCTACGAGCAGTACTTC	CASSSGLAASSYEQYF
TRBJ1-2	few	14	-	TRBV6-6	TGTGCCAGCATCCCGGGGGCAGGAGACTATGGCTACACCTTC	CASIPGAGDYGYTF
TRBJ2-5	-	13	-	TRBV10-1	TGCGCCAGGGGCCTACGGGGGAGAGAGACCCAGTACTTC	CARGLRGRETQYF
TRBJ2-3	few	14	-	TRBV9	TGTGCCAGCAGTCTGGAGGGTAGAACAGATACGCAGTATTTT	CASSLEGRTDTQYF
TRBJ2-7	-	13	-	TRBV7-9	TGTGCCAGCAGCCTGGGGTCCGCTAAGGAGCAGTACTTC	CASSLGSAKEQYF
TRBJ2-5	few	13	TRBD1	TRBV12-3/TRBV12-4	TGTGCCAGCAGTCCAGGACAGGGGTCGGCCCAGTACTTC	CASSPGQGSAQYF
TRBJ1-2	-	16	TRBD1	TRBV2	TGTGCCAGCAGTGAAGGGGACAGGGGGCTCCCCTATGGCTACACCTTC	CASSEGDRGLPYGYTF
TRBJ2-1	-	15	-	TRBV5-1	TGCGCCAGCAGCTATGCACCCCCAGGGTACAATGAGCAGTTCTTC	CASSYAPPGYNEQFF
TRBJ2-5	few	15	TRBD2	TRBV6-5	TGTGCCAGCAGTTCCGCGACTAGCGGGGCAGAGACCCAGTACTTC	CASSSATSGAETQYF
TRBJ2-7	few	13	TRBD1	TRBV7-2	TGTGCCAGCAGCTCTAACAGGGGCTACGAGCAGTACTTC	CASSSNRGYEQYF
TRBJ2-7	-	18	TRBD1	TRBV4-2	TGTGCCAGCAGCCAAGAGCTCAAGCTGGACAGGGGGCCTGGCGAGCAGTACTTC	CASSQELKLDRGPGEQYF
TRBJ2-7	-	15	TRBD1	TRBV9	TGTGCCAGCAGCCTCACAGGGGGCGCTCGGTACGAGCAGTACTTC	CASSLTGGARYEQYF
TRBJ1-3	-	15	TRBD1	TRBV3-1	TGTGCCAGCAGCCTCGACAGGGGTCTCGGAAACACCATATATTTT	CASSLDRGLGNTIYF
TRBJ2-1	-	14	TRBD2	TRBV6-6	TGTGCCAGCAGACCTAGCGGGGGGGGGAATGAGCAGTTCTTC	CASRPSGGGNEQFF
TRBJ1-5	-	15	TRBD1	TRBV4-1	TGCGCCAGCTCGCCCACAGGGGGGGGCTATCAGCCCCAGCATTTT	CASSPTGGGYQPQHF
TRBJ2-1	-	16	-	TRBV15	TGTGCCACCAGCAGACAGCAGGGCCCGCCCTACAATGAGCAGTTCTTC	CATSRQQGPPYNEQFF
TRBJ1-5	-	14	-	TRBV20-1	TGCAGTGCTATACTGACGGAAGCTTATCAGCCCCAGCATTTT	CSAILTEAYQPQHF
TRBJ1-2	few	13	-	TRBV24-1	TGTGCCACCAGTGATCTTGGACTGGGCGGCTACACCTTC	CATSDLGLGGYTF
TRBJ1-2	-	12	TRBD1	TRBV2	TGTGCCAGCAGGGACAGGCTATACGGCTACACCTTC	CASRDRLYGYTF